This is a list of T cell receptor beta chains from one sample in a study of T cell repertoires and leukemia-associated antigens. MiXCR, applied by TCRdb to the 5' RACE reads, yields one record per CDR3 protein. The repertoire consists of roughly 12,000 distinct CDR3 sequences, with 35% to 45% occurring once and the leading ten covering approximately 26%. Their target antigens are unknown. Sample: CD3+ T cells sorted from blood and cultured. All receptors come from a female donor in good health. Both conserved end residues are part of each CDR3. The order of the fields is clone size, V gene, J gene, D gene, CDR3 protein, CDR3 DNA. A D gene is named only where the DNA matches it firmly. Not all rows give a size; the values are once, few, many and, for expanded clones, a class.

>medium-sized|TRBV27|TRBJ2-1|-
CASAFGANEQFF
TGTGCCAGCGCATTCGGGGCCAATGAGCAGTTCTTC
>-|TRBV11-3|TRBJ2-3|-
CASSGSRFTDTQYF
TGTGCCAGCAGCGGAAGCCGATTCACAGATACGCAGTATTTT
>-|TRBV5-1|TRBJ2-1|-
CASSVMTTADEPFF
TGTGCCAGCAGTGTGATGACTACCGCCGATGAGCCGTTCTTC
>many|TRBV27|TRBJ2-3|-
CASSPSTDTQYF
TGTGCCAGCAGTCCGAGCACAGATACGCAGTATTTT
>-|TRBV20-1|TRBJ1-1|-
CRALGGDTEAFF
TGCAGGGCATTGGGGGGCGACACTGAAGCTTTCTTT
>few|TRBV5-6|TRBJ2-2|-
CASSLLFTPPNTGELFF
TGTGCCAGCAGCTTGCTCTTTACTCCACCCAACACCGGGGAGCTGTTTTTT
>many|TRBV24-1|TRBJ2-5|TRBD2
CATSDLRTSGMQETQYF
TGTGCCACCAGTGATTTGAGGACTAGCGGGATGCAAGAGACCCAGTACTTC
>-|TRBV18|TRBJ1-4|-
CASSILLNEKLFF
TGTGCCAGCTCAATTCTCCTTAATGAAAAACTGTTTTTT
>large|TRBV4-3|TRBJ1-2|-
CASSQDRAHYGYTF
TGCGCCAGCAGCCAAGATAGGGCTCACTATGGCTACACCTTC
>many|TRBV7-2|TRBJ2-3|-
CASSLVTYTDTQYF
TGTGCCAGCAGCTTAGTCACTTACACAGATACGCAGTATTTT
>once|TRBV15|TRBJ2-3|TRBD2
CATSRDSTSGRSTDTQYF
TGTGCCACCAGCAGAGATTCGACTAGCGGGAGGAGTACAGATACGCAGTATTTT
>once|TRBV28|TRBJ2-1|-
CASSLSGLYNEQFF
TGTGCCAGCAGTTTAAGTGGACTGTACAATGAGCAGTTCTTC
>-|TRBV12-3/TRBV12-4|TRBJ1-1|TRBD1
CASSIQGAISEAFF
TGTGCCAGCAGTATACAGGGGGCGATATCTGAAGCTTTCTTT
>-|TRBV18|TRBJ2-7|TRBD2
CASSPGTSGRYEQYF
TGTGCCAGCTCACCAGGTACTAGCGGGAGGTACGAGCAGTACTTC
>few|TRBV5-1|TRBJ2-5|TRBD1
CASSPGTGDFLETQYF
TGCGCCAGCAGCCCTGGGACAGGGGATTTCTTGGAGACCCAGTACTTC
>-|TRBV12-3/TRBV12-4|TRBJ1-1|-
CASSLRLRNTEAFF
TGTGCCAGCAGTTTACGACTTCGGAACACTGAAGCTTTCTTT
>-|TRBV9|TRBJ2-3|TRBD1
CASSPRDRDTQYF
TGTGCCAGCAGCCCCCGGGACAGGGATACGCAGTATTTT
>-|TRBV2|TRBJ2-1|TRBD1
CASRAFGRGLDNERFF
TGTGCCAGCAGAGCGTTTGGCAGGGGGCTGGACAATGAGCGGTTCTTC
>medium-sized|TRBV21-1|TRBJ1-5|-
CASSKRPGRGQHF
TGTGCCAGCAGCAAAAGGCCGGGAAGAGGCCAGCATTTT
>-|TRBV5-4|TRBJ1-1|TRBD1
CASSSDRGVTEAFF
TGTGCCAGCAGCTCTGACAGGGGTGTGACTGAAGCTTTCTTT
>-|TRBV27|TRBJ2-1|-
CASRTHNGNEQFF
TGTGCCAGCAGAACGCACAACGGGAATGAGCAGTTCTTC
>-|TRBV2|TRBJ2-5|-
CASSEEGFGTQYF
TGTGCCAGCAGTGAAGAGGGATTCGGGACCCAGTACTTC
>-|TRBV4-3|TRBJ2-1|TRBD2
CASSQASSGSSYNEQFF
TGCGCCAGCAGCCAAGCGTCTAGCGGGAGCTCCTACAATGAGCAGTTCTTC
>medium-sized|TRBV7-9|TRBJ2-1|-
CASSLGAWNEQFF
TGTGCCAGCAGCTTAGGGGCGTGGAATGAGCAGTTCTTC
>large|TRBV12-3/TRBV12-4|TRBJ2-1|TRBD2
CASSLGGLAGGRSEQFF
TGTGCCAGCAGTTTGGGGGGACTAGCGGGAGGGCGGAGTGAGCAGTTCTTC
>once|TRBV24-1|TRBJ2-1|TRBD2
CATSDPTSGSSSYNEQFF
TGTGCCACCAGTGACCCAACTAGCGGGTCTAGCTCCTACAATGAGCAGTTCTTC
>-|TRBV4-3|TRBJ1-5|-
CASSQFSYHQPQHF
TGCGCCAGCAGCCAATTCAGCTATCATCAGCCCCAGCATTTT
>few|TRBV12-3/TRBV12-4|TRBJ2-5|-
CASTPTGREETQYF
TGTGCCAGCACCCCGACAGGGAGGGAAGAGACCCAGTACTTC
>-|TRBV27|TRBJ2-1|TRBD2
CASSPSTSARNEQFF
TGTGCCAGCAGTCCGTCCACTAGCGCCCGCAATGAGCAGTTCTTC
>-|TRBV5-1|TRBJ2-2|-
CASIAENTGELFF
TGCGCCAGCATCGCAGAGAACACCGGGGAGCTGTTTTTT
>-|TRBV20-1|TRBJ2-3|TRBD2
CSAKNRLAGTNTDTQYF
TGCAGTGCTAAAAACCGACTAGCGGGAACGAACACAGATACGCAGTATTTT
>medium-sized|TRBV10-2|TRBJ2-1|TRBD2
CASSGQLAGYNEQFF
TGCGCCAGCAGTGGCCAACTAGCGGGCTACAATGAGCAGTTCTTC
>medium-sized|TRBV7-9|TRBJ2-1|-
CASSPGDWHKNEQFF
TGTGCCAGCAGCCCCGGGGACTGGCACAAGAATGAGCAGTTCTTC
>many|TRBV7-9|TRBJ2-1|-
CASSPTGNEQFF
TGTGCCAGCAGCCCCACGGGGAATGAGCAGTTCTTC
>large|TRBV12-3/TRBV12-4|TRBJ2-1|-
CASSLDPVAGDEQFF
TGTGCCAGCAGTTTAGATCCAGTAGCCGGGGATGAGCAGTTCTTC
>medium-sized|TRBV29-1|TRBJ2-7|-
CSVLPTGSYEQYF
TGCAGCGTCCTACCTACAGGATCCTACGAGCAGTACTTC
>medium-sized|TRBV12-3/TRBV12-4|TRBJ1-2|-
CASSSTGTRYGYTF
TGTGCCAGCAGTTCAACAGGGACTCGGTATGGCTACACCTTC